This TCR beta chain was sequenced in a study of blood T cells in healthy people across ages. General study results and limits: Fewer expanded clones and more diversity marked long-lived versus aged donors.

V lost 7 bases and J 1 base, leaving 20 bases between the germline ends. This CDR3 contains 16 residues. In germline, CDR1 is SGHAT, CDR2 FQNNGV. With a J-beta primer mix and a sample-barcoded 5' primer, a second PCR ran 7 to 11 cycles. TCRdb processed the 5' RACE reads anew with MiXCR; each CDR3 protein has one entry. The repertoire holds roughly 800,000 distinct CDR3 sequences, with over 45% as singletons. Concerning this clonotype: The antigen remains unidentified.

The origin of this receptor is a man aged 30 to 39 in good health. The rearrangement links TRBV11-2 to TRBJ2-7, with a tentative D call TRBD1 (7 bases). Sequencing was done on a sample of blood. CDR3 bases: TGTGCCAGCACCATAGGAGGGACAGCCCATTCCTACGAGCAGTACTTC. It encodes CASTIGGTAHSYEQYF.